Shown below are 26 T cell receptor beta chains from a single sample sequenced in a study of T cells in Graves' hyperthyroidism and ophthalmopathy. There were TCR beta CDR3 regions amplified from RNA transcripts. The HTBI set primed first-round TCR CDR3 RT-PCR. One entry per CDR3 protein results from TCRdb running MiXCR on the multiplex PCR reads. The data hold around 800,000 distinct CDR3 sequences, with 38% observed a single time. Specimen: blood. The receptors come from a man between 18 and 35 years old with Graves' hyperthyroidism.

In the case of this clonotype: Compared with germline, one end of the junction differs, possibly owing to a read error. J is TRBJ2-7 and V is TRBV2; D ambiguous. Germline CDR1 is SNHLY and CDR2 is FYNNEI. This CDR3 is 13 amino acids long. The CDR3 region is CASGVGFSYEQCF. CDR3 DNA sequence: TGTGCCAGCGGGGTCGGGTTTTCCTACGAGCAGTGCTTC.

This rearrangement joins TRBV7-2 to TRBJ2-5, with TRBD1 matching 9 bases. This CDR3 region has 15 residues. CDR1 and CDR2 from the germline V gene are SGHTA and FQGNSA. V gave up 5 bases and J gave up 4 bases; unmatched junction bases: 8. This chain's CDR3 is CASSLTGTGRETQYF. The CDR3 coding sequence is TGTGCCAGCAGCCTAACTGGGACAGGGCGAGAGACCCAGTACTTC.

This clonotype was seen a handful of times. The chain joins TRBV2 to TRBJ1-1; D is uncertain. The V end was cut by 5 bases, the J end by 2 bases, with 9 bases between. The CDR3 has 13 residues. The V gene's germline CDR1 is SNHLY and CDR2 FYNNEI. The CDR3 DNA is TGTGCCAGCAGTCCGGAGATAAACACTGAAGCTTTCTTT. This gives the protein CASSPEINTEAFF.

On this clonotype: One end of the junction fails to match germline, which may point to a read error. CDR3 bases: TGTGCCAGAAGCTCTGGCCCGGGGGGGGAGCAGTACTTC. Residues: CARSSGPGGEQYF. V is TRBV5-4 and J is TRBJ2-7, with 8 bases matching TRBD2. Looked up from germline, CDR1 is SGHNT and CDR2 is YYREEE (reference sequence). This CDR3 comprises 13 residues.

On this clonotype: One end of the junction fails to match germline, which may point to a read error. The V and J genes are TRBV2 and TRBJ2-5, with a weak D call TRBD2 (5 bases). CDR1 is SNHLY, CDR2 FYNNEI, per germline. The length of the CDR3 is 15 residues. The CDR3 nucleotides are TGTGCCAGCAGCGTCTCCGGGAAGCTTCAAGAGACCCAGCACTTC. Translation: CASSVSGKLQETQHF.

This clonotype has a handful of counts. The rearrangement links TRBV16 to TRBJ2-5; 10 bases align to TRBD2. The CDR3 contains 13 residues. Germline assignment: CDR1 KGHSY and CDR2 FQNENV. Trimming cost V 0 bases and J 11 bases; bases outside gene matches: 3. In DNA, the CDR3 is TGTGCCAGCAGCCAATCGAGCGGGGGGGAGCAGTACTTC. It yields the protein CASSQSSGGEQYF.

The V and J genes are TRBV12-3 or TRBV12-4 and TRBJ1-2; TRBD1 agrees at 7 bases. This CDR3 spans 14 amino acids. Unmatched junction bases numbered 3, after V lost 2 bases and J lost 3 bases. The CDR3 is CASSLTGADYGYTF. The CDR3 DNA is TGTGCCAGCAGTTTAACAGGGGCTGACTATGGCTACACCTTC.

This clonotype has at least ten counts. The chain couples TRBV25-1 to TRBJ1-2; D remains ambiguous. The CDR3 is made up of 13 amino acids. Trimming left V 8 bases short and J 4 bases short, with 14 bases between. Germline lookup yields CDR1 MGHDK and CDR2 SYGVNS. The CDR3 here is CASQSSLSYGYTF. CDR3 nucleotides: TGTGCCAGCCAATCCTCCCTCAGCTATGGCTACACCTTC.

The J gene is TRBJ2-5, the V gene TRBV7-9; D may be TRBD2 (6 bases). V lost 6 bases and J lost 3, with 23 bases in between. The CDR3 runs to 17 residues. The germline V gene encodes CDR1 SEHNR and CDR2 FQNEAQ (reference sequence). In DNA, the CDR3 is TGTGCCAGCAGTTTGGGGGGAGGAACGATCAGCGAAGAGACCCAGTACTTC. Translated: CASSLGGGTISEETQYF. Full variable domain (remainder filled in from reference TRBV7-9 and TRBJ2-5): DTGVSQNPRHKITKRGQNVTFRCDPISEHNRLYWYRQTLGQGPEFLTYFQNEAQLEKSRLLSDRFSAERPKGSFSTLEIQRTEQGDSAMYLCASSLGGGTISEETQYFGPGTRLLVL.

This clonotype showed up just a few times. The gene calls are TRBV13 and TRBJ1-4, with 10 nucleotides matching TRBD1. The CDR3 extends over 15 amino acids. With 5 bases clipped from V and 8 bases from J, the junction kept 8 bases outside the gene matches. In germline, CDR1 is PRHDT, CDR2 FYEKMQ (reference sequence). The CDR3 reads CASSLIGTGDEKLFF. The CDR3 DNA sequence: TGTGCCAGCAGCCTCATTGGGACAGGGGACGAAAAACTGTTTTTT.

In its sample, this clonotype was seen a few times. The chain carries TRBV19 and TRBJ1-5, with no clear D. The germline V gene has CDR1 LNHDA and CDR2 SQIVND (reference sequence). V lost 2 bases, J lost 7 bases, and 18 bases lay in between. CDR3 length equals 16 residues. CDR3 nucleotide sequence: TGTGCCAGTAGTATATTAGGCCAGATATTCGCACAGCCCCAGCATTTT. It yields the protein CASSILGQIFAQPQHF.

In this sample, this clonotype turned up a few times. The CDR3 protein is CASSGLAGGTRGETQYF. In nucleotides, the CDR3 is TGTGCCAGCAGCGGACTAGCGGGGGGGACAAGGGGGGAGACCCAGTACTTC. The chain recombines TRBV5-4 with TRBJ2-5; 15 bases are shared with TRBD2. Looked up from germline, CDR1 is SGHNT and CDR2 is YYREEE (reference sequence). CDR3 length: 17 residues. J lost 5 bases, V lost 4 bases, and 9 bases had no gene match.

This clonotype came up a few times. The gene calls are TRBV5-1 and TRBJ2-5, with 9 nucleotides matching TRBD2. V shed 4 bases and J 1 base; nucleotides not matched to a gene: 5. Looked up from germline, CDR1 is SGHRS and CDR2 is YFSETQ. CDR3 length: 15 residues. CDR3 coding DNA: TGCGCCAGCAGCCTGCTAGCGGGACCCCAAGAGACCCAGTACTTC. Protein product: CASSLLAGPQETQYF. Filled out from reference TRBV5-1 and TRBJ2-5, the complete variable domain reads KAGVTQTPRYLIKTRGQQVTLSCSPISGHRSVSWYQQTPGQGLQFLFEYFSETQRNKGNFPGRFSGRQFSNSRSEMNVSTLELGDSALYLCASSLLAGPQETQYFGPGTRLLVL.

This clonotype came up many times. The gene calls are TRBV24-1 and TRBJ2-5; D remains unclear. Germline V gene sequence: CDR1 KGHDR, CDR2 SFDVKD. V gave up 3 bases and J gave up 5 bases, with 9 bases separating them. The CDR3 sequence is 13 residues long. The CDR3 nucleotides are TGTGCCACCAGTGATGGCCGCGAGGAGACCCAGTACTTC. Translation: CATSDGREETQYF.

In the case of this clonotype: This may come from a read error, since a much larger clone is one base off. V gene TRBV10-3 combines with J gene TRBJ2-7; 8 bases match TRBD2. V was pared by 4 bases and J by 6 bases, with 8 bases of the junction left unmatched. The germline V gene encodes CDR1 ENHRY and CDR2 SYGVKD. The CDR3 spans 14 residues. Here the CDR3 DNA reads TGTGCCATCAGTGCAGAACTAGCGGCTCTCGAGCAGTACTTC. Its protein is CAISAELAALEQYF.

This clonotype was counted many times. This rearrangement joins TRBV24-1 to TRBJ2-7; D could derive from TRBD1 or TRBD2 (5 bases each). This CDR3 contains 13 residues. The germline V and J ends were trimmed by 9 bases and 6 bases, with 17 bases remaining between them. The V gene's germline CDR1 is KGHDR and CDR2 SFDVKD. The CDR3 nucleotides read TGTGCCACCGAGGGGCCGGCCACGAGCGAGCAGTACTTC. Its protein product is CATEGPATSEQYF.

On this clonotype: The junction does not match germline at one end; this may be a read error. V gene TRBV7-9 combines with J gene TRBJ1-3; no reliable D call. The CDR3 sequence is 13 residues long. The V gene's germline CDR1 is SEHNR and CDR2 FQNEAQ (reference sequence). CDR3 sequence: CASSLLSGNTVYF. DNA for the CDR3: TGTGCCAGCAGCTTGCTATCCGGAAACACCGTATATTTT.

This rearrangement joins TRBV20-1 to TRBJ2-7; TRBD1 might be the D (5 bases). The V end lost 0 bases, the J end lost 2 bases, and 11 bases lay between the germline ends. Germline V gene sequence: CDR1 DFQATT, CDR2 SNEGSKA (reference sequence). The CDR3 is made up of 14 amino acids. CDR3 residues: CSARDRQGPYEQYF. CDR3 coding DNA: TGCAGTGCTAGAGATCGGCAGGGTCCCTACGAGCAGTACTTC.

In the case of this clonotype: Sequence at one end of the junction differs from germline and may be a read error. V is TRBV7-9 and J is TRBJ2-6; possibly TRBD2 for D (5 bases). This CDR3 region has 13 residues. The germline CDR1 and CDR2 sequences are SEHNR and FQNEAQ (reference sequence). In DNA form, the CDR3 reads TGTGCCAGCAGCTCCTACGGGGTCAACGTCCTGACTTTC. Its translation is CASSSYGVNVLTF.

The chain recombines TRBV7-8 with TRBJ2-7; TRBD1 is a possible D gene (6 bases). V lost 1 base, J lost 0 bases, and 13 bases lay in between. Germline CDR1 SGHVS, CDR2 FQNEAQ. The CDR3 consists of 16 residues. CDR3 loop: CASSLEDGGSSYEQYF. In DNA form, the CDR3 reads TGTGCCAGCAGCTTAGAAGATGGGGGCAGCTCCTACGAGCAGTACTTC.

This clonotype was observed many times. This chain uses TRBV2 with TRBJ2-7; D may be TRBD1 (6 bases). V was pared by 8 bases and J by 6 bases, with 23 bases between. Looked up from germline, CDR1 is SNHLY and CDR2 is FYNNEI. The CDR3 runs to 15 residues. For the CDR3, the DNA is TGTGCCAGCTCCCTTGGGGGAGACGTAGGGGGCGAGCAGTACTTC. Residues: CASSLGGDVGGEQYF.

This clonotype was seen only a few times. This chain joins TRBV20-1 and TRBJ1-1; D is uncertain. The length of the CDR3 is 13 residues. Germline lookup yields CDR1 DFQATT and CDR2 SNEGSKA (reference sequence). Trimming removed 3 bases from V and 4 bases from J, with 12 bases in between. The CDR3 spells CSASRSRGTEAFF. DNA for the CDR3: TGCAGTGCTAGCCGGTCCCGCGGCACTGAAGCTTTCTTT.

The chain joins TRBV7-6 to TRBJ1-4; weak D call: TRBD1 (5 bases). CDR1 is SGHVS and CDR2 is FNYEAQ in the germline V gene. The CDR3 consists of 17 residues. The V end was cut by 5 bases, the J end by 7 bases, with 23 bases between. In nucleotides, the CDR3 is TGTGCCAGCAGCCCGACCGGGGGGGGGTTAAAGTCTGAAAAACTGTTTTTT. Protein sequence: CASSPTGGGLKSEKLFF.

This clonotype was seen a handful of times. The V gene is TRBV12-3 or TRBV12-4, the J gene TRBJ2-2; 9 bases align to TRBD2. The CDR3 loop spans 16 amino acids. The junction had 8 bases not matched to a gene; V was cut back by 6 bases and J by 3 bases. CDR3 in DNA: TGTGCCAGCAGCCTAAGGGGACTAGCCGACACCGGGGAGCTGTTTTTT. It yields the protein CASSLRGLADTGELFF.

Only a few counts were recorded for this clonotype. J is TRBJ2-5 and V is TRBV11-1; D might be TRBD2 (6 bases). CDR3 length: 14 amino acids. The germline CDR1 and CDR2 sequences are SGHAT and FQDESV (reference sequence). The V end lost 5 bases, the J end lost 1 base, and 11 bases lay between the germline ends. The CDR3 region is CASSGGLSQETQYF. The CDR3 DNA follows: TGTGCCAGCAGCGGGGGACTGTCCCAAGAGACCCAGTACTTC.

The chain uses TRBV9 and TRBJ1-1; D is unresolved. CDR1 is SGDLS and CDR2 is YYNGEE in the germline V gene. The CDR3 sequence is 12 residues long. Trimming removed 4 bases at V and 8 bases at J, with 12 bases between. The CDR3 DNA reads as TGTGCCAGCAGCCGTGCTTACTTCGAAGCTTTCTTT. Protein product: CASSRAYFEAFF.